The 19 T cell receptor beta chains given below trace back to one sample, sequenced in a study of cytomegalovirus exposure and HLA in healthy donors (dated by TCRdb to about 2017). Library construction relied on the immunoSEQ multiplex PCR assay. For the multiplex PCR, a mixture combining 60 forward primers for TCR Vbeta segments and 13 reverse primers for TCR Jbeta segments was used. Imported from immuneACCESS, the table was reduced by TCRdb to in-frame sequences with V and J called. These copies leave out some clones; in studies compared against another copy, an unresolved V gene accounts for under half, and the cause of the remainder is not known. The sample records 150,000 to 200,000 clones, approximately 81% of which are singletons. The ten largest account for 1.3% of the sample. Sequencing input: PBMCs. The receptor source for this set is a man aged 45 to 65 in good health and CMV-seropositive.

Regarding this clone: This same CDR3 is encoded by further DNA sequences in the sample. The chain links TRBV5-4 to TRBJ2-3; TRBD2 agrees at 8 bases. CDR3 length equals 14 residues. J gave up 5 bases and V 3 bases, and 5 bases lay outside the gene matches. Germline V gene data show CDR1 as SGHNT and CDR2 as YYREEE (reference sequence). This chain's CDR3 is CASSSTSGGDTQYF. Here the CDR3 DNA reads TGTGCCAGCAGCTCAACTAGCGGTGGAGATACGCAGTATTTT.

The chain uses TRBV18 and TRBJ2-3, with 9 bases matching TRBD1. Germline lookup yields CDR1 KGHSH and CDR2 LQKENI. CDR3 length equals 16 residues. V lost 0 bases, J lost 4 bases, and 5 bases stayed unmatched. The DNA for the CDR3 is TGTGCCAGCTCACCACCAACAGGGGGCGGAGCAGATACGCAGTATTTT. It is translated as CASSPPTGGGADTQYF.

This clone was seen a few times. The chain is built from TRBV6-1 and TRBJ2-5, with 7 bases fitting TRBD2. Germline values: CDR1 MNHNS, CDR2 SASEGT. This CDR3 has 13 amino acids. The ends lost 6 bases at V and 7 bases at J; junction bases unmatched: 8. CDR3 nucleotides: TGTGCCAGCAGGGGGGAGGGTGGTGGGACCCAGTACTTC. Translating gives CASRGEGGGTQYF.

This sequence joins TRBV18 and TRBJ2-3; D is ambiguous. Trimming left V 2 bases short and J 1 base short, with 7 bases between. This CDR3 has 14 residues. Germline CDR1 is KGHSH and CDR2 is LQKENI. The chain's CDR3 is CASSPGTRTDTQYF. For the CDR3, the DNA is TGTGCCAGCTCACCAGGTACTCGCACAGATACGCAGTATTTT.

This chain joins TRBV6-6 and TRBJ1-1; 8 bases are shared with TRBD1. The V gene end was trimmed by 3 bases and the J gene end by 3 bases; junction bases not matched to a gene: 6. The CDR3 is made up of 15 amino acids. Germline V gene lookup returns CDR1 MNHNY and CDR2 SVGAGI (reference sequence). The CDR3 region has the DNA TGTGCCAGCAGTTATAATTACAGGGGGGACACTGAAGCTTTCTTT. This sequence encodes CASSYNYRGDTEAFF.

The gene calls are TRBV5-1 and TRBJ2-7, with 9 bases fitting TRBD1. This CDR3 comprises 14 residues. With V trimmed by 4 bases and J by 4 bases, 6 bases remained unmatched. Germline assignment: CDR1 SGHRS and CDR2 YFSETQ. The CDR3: CASSLLQGAYEQYF. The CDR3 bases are TGCGCCAGCAGCCTTCTACAGGGGGCTTACGAGCAGTACTTC. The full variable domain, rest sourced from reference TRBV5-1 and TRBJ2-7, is KAGVTQTPRYLIKTRGQQVTLSCSPISGHRSVSWYQQTPGQGLQFLFEYFSETQRNKGNFPGRFSGRQFSNSRSEMNVSTLELGDSALYLCASSLLQGAYEQYFGPGTRLTVT.

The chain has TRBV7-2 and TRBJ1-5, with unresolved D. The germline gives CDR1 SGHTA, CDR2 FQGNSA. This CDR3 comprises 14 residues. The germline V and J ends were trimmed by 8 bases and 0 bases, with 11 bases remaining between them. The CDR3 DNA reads TGTGCCAGCTGGGCGGGGTATAGCAATCAGCCCCAGCATTTT. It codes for CASWAGYSNQPQHF. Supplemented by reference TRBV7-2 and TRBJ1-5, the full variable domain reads GAGVSQSPSNKVTEKGKDVELRCDPISGHTALYWYRQSLGQGLEFLIYFQGNSAPDKSGLPSDRFSAERTGGSVSTLTIQRTQQEDSAVYLCASWAGYSNQPQHFGDGTRLSIL.

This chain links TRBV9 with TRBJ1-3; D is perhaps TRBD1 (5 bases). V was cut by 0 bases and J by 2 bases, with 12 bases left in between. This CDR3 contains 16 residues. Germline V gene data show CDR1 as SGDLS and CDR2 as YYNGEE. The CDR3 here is CASSVEAGRAGNTIYF. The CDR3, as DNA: TGTGCCAGCAGCGTAGAAGCCGGCAGGGCTGGAAACACCATATATTTT.

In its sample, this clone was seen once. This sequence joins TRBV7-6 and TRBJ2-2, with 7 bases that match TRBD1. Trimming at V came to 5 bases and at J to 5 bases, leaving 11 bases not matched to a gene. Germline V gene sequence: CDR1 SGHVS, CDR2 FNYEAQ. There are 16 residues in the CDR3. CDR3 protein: CASSPATGSPTGELFF. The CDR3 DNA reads TGTGCCAGCAGCCCGGCGACAGGGAGCCCGACCGGGGAGCTGTTTTTT.

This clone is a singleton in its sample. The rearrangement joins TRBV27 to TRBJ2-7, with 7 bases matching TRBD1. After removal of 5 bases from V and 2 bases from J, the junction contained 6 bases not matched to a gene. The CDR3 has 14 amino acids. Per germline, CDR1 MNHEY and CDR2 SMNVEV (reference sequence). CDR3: CASSRQGTTYEQYF. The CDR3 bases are TGTGCCAGCAGTCGACAGGGTACAACCTACGAGCAGTACTTC.

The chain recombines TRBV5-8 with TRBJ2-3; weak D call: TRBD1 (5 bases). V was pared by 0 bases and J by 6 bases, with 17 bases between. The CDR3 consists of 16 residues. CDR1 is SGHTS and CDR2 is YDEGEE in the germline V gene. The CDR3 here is CASSLAFQGRVDTQYF. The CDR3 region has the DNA TGTGCCAGCAGCTTGGCCTTCCAGGGTAGGGTCGATACGCAGTATTTT.

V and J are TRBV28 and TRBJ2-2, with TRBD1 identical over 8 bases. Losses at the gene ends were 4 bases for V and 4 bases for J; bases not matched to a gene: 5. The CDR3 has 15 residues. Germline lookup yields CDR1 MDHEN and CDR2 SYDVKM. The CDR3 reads CASSSTGAGTGELFF. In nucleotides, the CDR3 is TGTGCCAGCAGTTCGACAGGGGCGGGCACCGGGGAGCTGTTTTTT.

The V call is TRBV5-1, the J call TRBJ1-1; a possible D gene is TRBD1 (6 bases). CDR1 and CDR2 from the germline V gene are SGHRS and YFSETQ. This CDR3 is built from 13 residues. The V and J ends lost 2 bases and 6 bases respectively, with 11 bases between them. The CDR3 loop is CASSLQGDAEAFF. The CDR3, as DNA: TGCGCCAGCAGCTTACAGGGAGATGCTGAAGCTTTCTTT.

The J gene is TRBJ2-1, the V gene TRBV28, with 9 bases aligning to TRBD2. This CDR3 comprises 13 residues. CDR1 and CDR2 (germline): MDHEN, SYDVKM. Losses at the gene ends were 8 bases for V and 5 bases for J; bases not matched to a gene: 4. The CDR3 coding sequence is TGTGCCAGCGGGACTAGCTGGCACAATGAGCAGTTCTTC. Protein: CASGTSWHNEQFF. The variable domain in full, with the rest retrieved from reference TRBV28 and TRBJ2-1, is DVKVTQSSRYLVKRTGEKVFLECVQDMDHENMFWYRQDPGLGLRLIYFSYDVKMKEKGDIPEGYSVSREKKERFSLILESASTNQTSMYLCASGTSWHNEQFFGPGTRLTVL.

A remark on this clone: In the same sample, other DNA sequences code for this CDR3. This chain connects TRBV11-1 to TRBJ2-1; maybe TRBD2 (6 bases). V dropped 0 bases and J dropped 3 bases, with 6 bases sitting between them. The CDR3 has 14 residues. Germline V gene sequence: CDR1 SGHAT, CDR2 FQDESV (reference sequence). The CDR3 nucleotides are TGTGCCAGCAGCTTAGCGGGGGGCTACAATGAGCAGTTCTTC. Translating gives CASSLAGGYNEQFF.

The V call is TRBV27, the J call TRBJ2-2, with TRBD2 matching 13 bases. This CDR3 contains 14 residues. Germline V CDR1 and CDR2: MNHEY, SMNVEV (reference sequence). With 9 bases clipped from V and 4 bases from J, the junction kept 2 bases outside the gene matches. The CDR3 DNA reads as TGTGCCAGTGGACTAGCGGGAGTCACCGGGGAGCTGTTTTTT. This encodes CASGLAGVTGELFF.

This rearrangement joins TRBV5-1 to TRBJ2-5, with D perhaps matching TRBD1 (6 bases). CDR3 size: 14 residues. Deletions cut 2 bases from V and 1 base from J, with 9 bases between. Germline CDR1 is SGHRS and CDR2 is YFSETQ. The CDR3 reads CASSFTGFQETQYF. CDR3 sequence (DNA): TGCGCCAGCAGCTTTACAGGGTTCCAAGAGACCCAGTACTTC.

This CDR3 reads CASSPFSGTSGTYNEQFF. In DNA, the CDR3 is TGTGCCAGCAGTCCTTTTTCCGGGACTAGCGGGACCTACAATGAGCAGTTCTTC. The rearrangement links TRBV28 to TRBJ2-1; 13 bases map to TRBD2. Germline assignment: CDR1 MDHEN and CDR2 SYDVKM. V trimming: 5 bases; J trimming: 2 bases; junction bases outside the gene matches: 9. CDR3 size: 18 residues.

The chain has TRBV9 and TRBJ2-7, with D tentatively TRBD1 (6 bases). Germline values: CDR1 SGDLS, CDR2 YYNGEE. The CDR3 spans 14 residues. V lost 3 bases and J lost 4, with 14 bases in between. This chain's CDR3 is CASSATGRGYEQYF. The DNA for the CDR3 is TGTGCCAGCAGCGCGACAGGCCGAGGGTACGAGCAGTACTTC.